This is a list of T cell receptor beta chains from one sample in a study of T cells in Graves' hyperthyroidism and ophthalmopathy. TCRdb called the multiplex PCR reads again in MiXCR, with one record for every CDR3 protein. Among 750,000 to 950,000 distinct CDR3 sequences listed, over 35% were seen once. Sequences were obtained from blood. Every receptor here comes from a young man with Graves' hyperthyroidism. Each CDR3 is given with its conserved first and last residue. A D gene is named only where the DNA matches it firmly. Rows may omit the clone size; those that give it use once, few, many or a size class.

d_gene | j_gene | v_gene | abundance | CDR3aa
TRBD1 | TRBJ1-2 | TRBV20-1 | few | CSATPGQVYGYTF
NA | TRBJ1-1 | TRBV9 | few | CASSLSRGRRTEAFF
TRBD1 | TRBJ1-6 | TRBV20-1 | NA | CSATGTGMNSPLHF
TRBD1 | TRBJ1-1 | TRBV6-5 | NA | CASSSNRGNTEAFF
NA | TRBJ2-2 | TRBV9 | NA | CASSPPSTGSAGELFF
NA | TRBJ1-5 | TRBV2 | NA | CASGWEINQPQHF
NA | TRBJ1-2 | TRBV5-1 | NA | CASSLVLGNGYTF
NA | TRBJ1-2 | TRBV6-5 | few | CASSYSEGLGYTF
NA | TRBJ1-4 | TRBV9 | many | CASSAFGQPTNEKLFF
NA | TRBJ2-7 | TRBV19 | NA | CASSNRQGGSYEQYF
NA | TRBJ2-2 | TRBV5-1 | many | CASSLETGELFF
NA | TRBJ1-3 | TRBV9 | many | CASSVETDSPLYF
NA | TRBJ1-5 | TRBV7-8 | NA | CASSPRTRTDGNQPQHF
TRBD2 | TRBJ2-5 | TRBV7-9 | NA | CATDPLAGEWETQYF
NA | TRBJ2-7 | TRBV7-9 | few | CASSHHQGSYEQYF
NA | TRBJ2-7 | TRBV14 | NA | CASSQVRSEQYF
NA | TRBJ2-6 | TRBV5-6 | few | CASSLAREGANVLTF
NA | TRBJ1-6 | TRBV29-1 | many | CSVGWTENSPLHF
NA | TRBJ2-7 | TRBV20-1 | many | CSVTLTGWHEQYF
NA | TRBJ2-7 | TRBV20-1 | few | CSAPIGAAKWGEQYF
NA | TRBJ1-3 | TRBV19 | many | CASSITGYGNTIYF
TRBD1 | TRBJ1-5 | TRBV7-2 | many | CASSLGQASNQPQHF
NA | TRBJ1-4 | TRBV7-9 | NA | CASSSRGADEKLFF
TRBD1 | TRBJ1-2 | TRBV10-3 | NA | CAISGWTGMDYGYTF
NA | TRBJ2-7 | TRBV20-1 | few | CSATDPAGIGQYF
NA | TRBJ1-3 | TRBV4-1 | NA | CASSQDSGAGNTIYF
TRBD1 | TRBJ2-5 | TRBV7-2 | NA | CASSGRRGHQGTQYF
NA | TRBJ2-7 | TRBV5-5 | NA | CASSLDGLTVYEQYF
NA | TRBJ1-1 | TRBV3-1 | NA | CASSQLGRVAEAFF
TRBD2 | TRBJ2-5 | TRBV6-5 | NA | CASRTSGSEAQYF
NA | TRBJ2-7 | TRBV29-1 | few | CSVETPVDYEQYF
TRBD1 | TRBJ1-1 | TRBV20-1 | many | CSANPRTGNTEAFF
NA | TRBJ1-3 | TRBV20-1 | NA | CSAEGPPTGNTIYF
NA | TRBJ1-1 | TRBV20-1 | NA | CSARPGWMNTEAFF
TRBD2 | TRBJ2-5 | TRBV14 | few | CASSQSGTPFIQYF
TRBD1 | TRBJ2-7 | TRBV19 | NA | CASEQGAKQEEQYF
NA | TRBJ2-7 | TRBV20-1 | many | CSARRDYEQYF
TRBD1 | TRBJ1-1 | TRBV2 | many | CASSDTRQGGTEAFF
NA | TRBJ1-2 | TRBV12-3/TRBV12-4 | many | CASSLRRGLYGYTF
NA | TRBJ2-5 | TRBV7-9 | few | CASSPEGLTQYF